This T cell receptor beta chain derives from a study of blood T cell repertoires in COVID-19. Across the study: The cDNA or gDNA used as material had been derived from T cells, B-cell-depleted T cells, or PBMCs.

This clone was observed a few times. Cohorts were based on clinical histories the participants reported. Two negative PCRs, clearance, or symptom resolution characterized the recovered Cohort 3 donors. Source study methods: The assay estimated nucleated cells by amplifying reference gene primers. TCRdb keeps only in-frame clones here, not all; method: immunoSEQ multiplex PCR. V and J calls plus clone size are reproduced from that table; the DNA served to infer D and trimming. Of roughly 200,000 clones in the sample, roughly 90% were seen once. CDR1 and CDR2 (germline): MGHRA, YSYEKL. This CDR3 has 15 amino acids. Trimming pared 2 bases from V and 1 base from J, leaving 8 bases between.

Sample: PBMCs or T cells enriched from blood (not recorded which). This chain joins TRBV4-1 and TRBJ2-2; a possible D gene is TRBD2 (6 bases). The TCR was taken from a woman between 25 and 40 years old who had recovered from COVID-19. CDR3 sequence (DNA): TGCGCCAGCAGCCAACTGGAGGGGAACACCGGGGAGCTGTTTTTT. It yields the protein CASSQLEGNTGELFF.